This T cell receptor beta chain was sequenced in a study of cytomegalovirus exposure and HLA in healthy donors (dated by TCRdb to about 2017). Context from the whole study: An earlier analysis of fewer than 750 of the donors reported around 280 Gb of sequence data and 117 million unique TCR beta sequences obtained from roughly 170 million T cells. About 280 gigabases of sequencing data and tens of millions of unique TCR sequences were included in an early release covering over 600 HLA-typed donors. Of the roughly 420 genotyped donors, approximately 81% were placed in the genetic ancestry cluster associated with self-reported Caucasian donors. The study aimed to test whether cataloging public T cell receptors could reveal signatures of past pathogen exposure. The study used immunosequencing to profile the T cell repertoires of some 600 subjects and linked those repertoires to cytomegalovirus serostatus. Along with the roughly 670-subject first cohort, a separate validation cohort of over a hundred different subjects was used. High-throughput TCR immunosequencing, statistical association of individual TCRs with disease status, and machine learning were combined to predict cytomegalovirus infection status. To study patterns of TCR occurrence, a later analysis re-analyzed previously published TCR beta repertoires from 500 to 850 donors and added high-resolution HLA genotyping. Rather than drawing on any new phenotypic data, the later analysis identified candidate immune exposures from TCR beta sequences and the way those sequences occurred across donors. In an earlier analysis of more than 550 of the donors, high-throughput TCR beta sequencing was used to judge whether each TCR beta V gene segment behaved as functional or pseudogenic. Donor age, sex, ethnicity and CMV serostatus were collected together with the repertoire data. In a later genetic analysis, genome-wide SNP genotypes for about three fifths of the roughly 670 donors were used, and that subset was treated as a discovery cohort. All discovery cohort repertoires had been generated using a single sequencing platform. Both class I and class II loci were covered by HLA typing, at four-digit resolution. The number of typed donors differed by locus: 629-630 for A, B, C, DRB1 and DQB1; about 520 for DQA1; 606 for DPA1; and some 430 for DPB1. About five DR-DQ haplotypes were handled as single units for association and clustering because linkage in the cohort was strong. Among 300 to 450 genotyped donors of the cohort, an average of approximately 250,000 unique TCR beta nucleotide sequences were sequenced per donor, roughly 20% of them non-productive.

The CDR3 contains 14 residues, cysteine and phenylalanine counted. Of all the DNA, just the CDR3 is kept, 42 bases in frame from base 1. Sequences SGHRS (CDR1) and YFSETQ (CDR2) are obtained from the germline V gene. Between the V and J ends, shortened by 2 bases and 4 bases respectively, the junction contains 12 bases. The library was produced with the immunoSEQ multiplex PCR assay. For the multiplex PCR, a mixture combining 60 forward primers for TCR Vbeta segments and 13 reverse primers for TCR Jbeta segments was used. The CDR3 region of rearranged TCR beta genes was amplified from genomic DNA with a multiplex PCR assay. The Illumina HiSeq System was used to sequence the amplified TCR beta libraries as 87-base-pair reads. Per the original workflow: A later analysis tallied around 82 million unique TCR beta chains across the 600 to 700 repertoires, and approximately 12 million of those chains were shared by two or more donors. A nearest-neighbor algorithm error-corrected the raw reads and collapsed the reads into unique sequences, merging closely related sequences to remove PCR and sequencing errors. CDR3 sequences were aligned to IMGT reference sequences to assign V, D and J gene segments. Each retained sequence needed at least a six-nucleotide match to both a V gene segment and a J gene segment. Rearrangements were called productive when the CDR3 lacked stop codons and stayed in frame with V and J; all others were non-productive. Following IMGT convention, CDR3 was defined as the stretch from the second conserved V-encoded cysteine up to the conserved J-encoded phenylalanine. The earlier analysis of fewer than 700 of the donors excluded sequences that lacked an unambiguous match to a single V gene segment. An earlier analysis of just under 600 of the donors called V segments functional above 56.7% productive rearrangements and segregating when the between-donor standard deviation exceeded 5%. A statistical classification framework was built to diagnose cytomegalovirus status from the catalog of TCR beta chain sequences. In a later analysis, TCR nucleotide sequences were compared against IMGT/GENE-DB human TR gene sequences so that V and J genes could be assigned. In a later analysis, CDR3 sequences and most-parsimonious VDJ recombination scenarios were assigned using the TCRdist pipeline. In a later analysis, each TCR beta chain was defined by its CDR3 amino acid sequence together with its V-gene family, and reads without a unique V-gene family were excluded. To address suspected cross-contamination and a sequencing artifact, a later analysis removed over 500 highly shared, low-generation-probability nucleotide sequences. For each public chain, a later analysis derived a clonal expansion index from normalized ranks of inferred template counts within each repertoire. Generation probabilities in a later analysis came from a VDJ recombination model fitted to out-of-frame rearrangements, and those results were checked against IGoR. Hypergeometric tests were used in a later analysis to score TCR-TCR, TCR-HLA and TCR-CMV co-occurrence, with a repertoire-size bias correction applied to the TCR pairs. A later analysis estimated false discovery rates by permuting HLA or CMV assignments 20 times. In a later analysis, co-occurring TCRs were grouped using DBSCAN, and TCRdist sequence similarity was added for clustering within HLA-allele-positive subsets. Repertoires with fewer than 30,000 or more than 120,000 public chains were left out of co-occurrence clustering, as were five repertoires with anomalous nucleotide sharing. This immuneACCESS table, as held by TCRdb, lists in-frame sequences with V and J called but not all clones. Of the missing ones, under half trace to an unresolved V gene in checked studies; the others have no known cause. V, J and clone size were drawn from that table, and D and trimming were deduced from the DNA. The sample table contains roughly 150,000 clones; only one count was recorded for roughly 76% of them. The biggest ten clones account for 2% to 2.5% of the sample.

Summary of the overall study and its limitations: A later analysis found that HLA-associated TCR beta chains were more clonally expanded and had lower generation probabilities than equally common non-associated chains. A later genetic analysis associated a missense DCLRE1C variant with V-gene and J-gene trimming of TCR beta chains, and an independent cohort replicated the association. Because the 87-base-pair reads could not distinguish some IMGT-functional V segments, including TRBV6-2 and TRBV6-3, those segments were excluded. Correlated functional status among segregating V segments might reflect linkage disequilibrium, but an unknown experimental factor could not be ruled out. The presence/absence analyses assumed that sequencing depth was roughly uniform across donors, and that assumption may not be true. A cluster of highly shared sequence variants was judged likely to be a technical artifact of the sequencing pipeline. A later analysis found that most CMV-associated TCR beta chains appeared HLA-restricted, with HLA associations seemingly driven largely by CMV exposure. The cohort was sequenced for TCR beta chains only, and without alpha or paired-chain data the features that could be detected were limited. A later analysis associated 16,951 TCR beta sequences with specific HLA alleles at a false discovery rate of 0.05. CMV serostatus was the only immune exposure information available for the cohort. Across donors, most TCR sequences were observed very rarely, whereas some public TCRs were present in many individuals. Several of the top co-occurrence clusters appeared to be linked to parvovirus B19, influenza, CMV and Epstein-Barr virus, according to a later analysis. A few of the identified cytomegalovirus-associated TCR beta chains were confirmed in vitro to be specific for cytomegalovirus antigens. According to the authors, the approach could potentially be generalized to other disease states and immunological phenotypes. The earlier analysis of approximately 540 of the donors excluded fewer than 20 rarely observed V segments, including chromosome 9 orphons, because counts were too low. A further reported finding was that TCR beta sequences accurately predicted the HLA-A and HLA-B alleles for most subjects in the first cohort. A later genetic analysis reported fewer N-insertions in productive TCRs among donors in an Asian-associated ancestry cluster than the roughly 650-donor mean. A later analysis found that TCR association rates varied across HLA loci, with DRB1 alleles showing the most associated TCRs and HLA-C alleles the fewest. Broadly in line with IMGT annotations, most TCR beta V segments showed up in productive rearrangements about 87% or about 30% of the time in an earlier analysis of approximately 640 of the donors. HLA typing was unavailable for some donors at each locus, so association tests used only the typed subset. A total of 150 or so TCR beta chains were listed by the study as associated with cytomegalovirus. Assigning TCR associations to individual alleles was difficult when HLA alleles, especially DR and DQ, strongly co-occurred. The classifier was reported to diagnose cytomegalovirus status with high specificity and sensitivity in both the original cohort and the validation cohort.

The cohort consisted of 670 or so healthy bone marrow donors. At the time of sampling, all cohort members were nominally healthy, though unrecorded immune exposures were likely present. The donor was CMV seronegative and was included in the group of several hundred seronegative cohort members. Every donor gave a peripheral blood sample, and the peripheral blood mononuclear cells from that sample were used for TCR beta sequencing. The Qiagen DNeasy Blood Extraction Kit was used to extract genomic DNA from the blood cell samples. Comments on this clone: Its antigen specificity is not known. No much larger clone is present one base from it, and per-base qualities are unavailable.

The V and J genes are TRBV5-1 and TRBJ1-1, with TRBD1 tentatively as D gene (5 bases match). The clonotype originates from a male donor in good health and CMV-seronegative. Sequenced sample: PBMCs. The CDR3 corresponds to CASSLGTQGTEAFF. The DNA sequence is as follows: TGCGCCAGCAGCTTAGGGACTCAGGGCACTGAAGCTTTCTTT.